This T cell receptor (beta chain) came from a study of shared T cell receptors in the human thymus. Profiling relied on immunoSEQ multiplex PCR, and the TCRdb table lists in-frame clones only, not all of them. The data show about 660,000 clones, with approximately 88% seen just once and roughly 0.0097% held by the top ten. These data also featured in a second study, about human thymus T cells. Per that paper: Thymus was obtained from resections taken during corrective heart surgery. Among thymic and blood repertoires, usage of V and J genes appeared biased. Overlap was high between thymic repertoires from unrelated individuals, as reported in related research.

This TCR came from a boy less than two years old with a congenital heart defect. The sequenced material came from thymocytes.

The CDR3 coding sequence is TGTGCCAGCAGTGACTCGTCGAGCAAGCCTCAGGGTGAGCAGTTCTTC. Protein sequence: CASSDSSSKPQGEQFF. The chain joins TRBV6-4 to TRBJ2-1; D possibly corresponds to TRBD1 (5 bases). Germline CDR1 and CDR2: MRHNA and SNTAGT. Trimming removed 0 bases from V and 9 bases from J, with 18 bases in between. The CDR3 is made up of 16 amino acids.